A selection of T cell receptor beta chains follows, all from one sample in a study of CD8 T cells in Susac syndrome. TCRdb fed the immunoSEQ multiplex PCR reads into MiXCR, producing one record per CDR3 protein. The sample consists of about 200,000 distinct CDR3 sequences, approximately 95% of them appearing once. Input material: CD4+ T cells from PBMCs. The receptors here all came from a human donor with multiple sclerosis. Both conserved end residues are part of each CDR3. Clone size, where shown, is once, few, many, or a class for clones that have expanded.

v_gene	abundance	CDR3aa
TRBV29-1	NA	CSVAAGRNQPQHF
TRBV28	NA	CASKRAGDRANYGYTF
TRBV12-3/TRBV12-4	NA	CASSSSGGGQPQHF
TRBV25-1	NA	CASSSVTDEQYF
TRBV18	NA	CASSPTGDWQETQYF
TRBV2	NA	CASRATASPGELFF
TRBV14	once	CASSQVGGVAFF
TRBV20-1	NA	CSCTGTGAYEQYF
TRBV30	NA	CAWSVGRMGNLDEQYF
TRBV7-9	NA	CASSTGTGVQYF
TRBV12-3/TRBV12-4	few	CASSRTGRETQYF
TRBV20-1	NA	CSASTNMNTEAFF
TRBV5-1	NA	CASSFSAGGELFF
TRBV3-1	NA	CASRSGNGYTF
TRBV30	NA	CAWRAAGKGYTF
TRBV25-1	once	CASDPPSGGYYNEQFF
TRBV9	NA	CASSPLGSSYNEQFF
TRBV3-1	NA	CASSQDYVNYGYTF
TRBV25-1	NA	CASSTNTGELFF
TRBV5-1	NA	CASSLGAGGPYEQYF
TRBV29-1	once	CSVLTSGGRDTQYF
TRBV27	NA	CASSRRVEGNTIYF
TRBV29-1	NA	CSVEEGLLLDTDTQYF
TRBV20-1	NA	CSAGRTTGNEQFF
TRBV20-1	NA	CSASILAGATGELFF
TRBV6-1	NA	CASRRWTSGTIYEQYF
TRBV20-1	once	CSARDGTQGTLNQPQHF
TRBV5-4	NA	CASSWPGAEETQYF
TRBV29-1	few	CSVEDRGYGYTF
TRBV6-5	NA	CAARTDQMNTEAFF
TRBV4-1	NA	CASSQEYTGFPLEANVLTF
TRBV20-1	NA	CSARDPSRREYNSPLHF
TRBV29-1	NA	CSVLIFGQGRSNTEAFF
TRBV24-1	NA	CATSRDSKGNQPQHF
TRBV4-2	NA	CASSQGTAGGYEQYF
TRBV18	NA	CASSPGDGYTF
TRBV20-1	once	CSARVGTGGLNQPQHF
TRBV4-1	NA	CASSQGVLNTEAFF
TRBV2	NA	CASRQEETQYF
TRBV9	NA	CASSVTSGDYNEQFF
TRBV29-1	NA	CSVEAAGQNTEAFF
TRBV12-3/TRBV12-4	NA	CASSPRDRAYNEQFF
TRBV2	NA	CASSVAQGALSYGYTF
TRBV11-2	NA	CASRLHGDTQYF
TRBV20-1	NA	CSARRGTGGPSYEQYF
TRBV20-1	NA	CSASYRVNEQFF